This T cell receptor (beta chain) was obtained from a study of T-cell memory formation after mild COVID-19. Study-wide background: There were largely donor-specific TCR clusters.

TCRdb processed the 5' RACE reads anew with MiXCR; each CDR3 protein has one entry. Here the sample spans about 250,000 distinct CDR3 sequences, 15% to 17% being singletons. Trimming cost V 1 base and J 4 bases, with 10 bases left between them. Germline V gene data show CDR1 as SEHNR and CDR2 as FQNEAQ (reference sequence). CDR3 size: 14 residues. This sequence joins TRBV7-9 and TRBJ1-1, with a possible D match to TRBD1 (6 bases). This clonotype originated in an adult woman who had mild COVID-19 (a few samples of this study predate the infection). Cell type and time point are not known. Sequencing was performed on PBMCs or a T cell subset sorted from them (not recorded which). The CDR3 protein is CASSLVGGGTEAFF. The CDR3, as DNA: TGTGCCAGCAGCTTAGTGGGAGGGGGCACTGAAGCTTTCTTT.